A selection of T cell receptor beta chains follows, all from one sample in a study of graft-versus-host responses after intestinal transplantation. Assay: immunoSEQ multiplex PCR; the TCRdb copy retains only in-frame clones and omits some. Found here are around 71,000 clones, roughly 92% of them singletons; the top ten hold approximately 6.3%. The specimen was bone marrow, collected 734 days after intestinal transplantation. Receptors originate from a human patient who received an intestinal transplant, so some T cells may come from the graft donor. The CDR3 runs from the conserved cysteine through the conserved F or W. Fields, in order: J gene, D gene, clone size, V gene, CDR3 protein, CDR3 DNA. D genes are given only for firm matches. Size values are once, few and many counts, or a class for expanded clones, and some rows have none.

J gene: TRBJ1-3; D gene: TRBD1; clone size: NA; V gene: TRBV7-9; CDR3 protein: CASSQDRISGNTIYF; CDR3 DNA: TGTGCCAGCAGCCAGGACAGGATCTCTGGAAACACCATATATTTT
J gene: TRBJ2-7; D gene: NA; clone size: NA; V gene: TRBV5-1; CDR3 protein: CASSYVGDFSYEQYF; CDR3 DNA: TGCGCCAGCAGCTACGTTGGCGATTTCTCCTACGAGCAGTACTTC
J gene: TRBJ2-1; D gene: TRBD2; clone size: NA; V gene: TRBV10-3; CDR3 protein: CAIKSGTSYNEQFF; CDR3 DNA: TGTGCCATCAAAAGCGGGACCTCCTACAATGAGCAGTTCTTC
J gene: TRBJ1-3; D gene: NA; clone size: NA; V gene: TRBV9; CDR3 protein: CASSLDTDSGNTIYF; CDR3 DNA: TGTGCCAGCAGCCTGGACACCGACTCTGGAAACACCATATATTTT
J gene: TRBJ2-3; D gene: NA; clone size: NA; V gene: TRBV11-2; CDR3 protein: CASSLVLAASTDTQYF; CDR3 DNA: TGTGCCAGCAGCTTAGTCCTAGCAGCTAGCACAGATACGCAGTATTTT
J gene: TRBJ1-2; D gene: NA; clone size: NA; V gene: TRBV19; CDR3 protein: CASRIAVANYGYTF; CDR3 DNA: TGTGCCAGTAGGATCGCCGTAGCTAACTATGGCTACACCTTC
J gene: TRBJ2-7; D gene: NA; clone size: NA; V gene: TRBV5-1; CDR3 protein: CASSLEYSGPYEQYF; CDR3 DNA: TGCGCCAGCAGCTTGGAGTACAGCGGACCCTACGAGCAGTACTTC
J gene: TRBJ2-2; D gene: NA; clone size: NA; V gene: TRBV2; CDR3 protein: CASSEIGQNTGELFF; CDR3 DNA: TGTGCCAGCAGTGAAATTGGGCAGAATACCGGGGAGCTGTTTTTT
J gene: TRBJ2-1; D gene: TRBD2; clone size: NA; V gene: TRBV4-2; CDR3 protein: CASSQDRREGYNEQFF; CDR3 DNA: TGTGCCAGCAGCCAAGATAGAAGGGAGGGGTACAATGAGCAGTTCTTC
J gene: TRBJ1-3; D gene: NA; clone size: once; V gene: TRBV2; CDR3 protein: CASTVDSGNTIYF; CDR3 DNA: TGTGCCAGCACCGTAGACTCTGGAAACACCATATATTTT
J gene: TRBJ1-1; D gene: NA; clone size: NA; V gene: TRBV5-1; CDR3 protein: CASSMQGGDTEAFF; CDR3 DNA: TGCGCCAGCAGCATGCAGGGTGGGGACACTGAAGCTTTCTTT
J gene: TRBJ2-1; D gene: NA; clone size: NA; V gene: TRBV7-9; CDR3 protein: CASSLGTGGNEQFF; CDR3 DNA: TGTGCCAGCAGCTTGGGGACGGGCGGCAATGAGCAGTTCTTC
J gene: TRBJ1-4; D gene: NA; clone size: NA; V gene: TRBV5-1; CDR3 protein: CASSSLATNEKLFF; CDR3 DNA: TGCGCCAGCAGCTCTTTAGCAACTAATGAAAAACTGTTTTTT
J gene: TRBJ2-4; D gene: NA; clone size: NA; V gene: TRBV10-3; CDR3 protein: CAISESRSEIQYF; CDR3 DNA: TGTGCCATCAGTGAATCGCGGTCCGAGATTCAGTACTTC
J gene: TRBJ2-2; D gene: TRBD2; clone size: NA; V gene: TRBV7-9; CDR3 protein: CASSSTSAPNTGELFF; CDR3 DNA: TGTGCCAGCAGCTCCACTAGCGCTCCGAACACCGGGGAGCTGTTTTTT
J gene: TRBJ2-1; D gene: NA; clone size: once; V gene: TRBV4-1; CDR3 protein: CASSRYERDALSNEQFF; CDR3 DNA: TGCGCCAGCAGCCGGTATGAGAGGGACGCCCTAAGCAATGAGCAGTTCTTC
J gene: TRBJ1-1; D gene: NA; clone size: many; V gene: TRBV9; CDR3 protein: CASSVEDRDRAFF; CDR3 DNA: TGTGCCAGCAGCGTAGAGGACAGAGACCGAGCTTTCTTT
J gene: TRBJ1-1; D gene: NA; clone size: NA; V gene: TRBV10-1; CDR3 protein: CASREGGLNTEAFF; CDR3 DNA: TGCGCCAGCAGAGAAGGGGGACTGAACACTGAAGCTTTCTTT
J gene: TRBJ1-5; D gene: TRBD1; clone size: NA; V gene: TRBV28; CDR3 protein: CASSLTGEAQPQHF; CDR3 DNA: TGTGCCAGCAGTTTGACAGGGGAGGCGCAGCCCCAGCATTTT
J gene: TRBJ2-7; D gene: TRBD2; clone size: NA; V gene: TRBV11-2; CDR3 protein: CASSLVYGGVYEQYF; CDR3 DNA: TGTGCCAGCAGCTTAGTATATGGGGGGGTCTACGAGCAGTACTTC
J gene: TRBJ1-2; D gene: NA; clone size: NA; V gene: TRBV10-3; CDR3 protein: CAISGTDGTQYGYTF; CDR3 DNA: TGTGCCATCAGTGGGACGGACGGAACTCAATATGGCTACACCTTC
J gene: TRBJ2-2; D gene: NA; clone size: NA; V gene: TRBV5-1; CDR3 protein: CASSFGPPNTGELFF; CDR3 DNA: TGCGCCAGCAGCTTCGGTCCGCCGAACACCGGGGAGCTGTTTTTT
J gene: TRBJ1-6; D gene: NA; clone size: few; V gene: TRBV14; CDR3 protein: CASSQRHRDSPLHF; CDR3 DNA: TGTGCCAGCAGCCAACGGCACAGAGATTCACCCCTCCACTTT
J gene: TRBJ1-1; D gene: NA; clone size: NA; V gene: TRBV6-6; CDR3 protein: CASSNEMNTEAFF; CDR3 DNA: TGTGCCAGCAGTAACGAGATGAACACTGAAGCTTTCTTT
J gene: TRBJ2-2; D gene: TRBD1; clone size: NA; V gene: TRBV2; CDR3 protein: CASTGQGLNTGELFF; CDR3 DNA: TGTGCCAGCACCGGACAGGGCCTCAACACCGGGGAGCTGTTTTTT
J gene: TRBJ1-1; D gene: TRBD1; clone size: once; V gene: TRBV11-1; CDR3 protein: CASSFGTGGFSTEAFF; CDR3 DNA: TGTGCCAGCAGCTTTGGGACAGGGGGATTTAGCACTGAAGCTTTCTTT